These 3 T cell receptor beta chains came from one sample sequenced in a study of cytomegalovirus exposure and HLA in healthy donors (TCRdb year 2017). The protocol used for the library was the immunoSEQ multiplex PCR assay. For the multiplex PCR, a mixture combining 60 forward primers for TCR Vbeta segments and 13 reverse primers for TCR Jbeta segments was used. TCRdb obtained this table from immuneACCESS and retained in-frame rearrangements with V and J assigned. These tables miss some clones; where compared with another copy, unresolved V genes account for less than half of the shortfall, and the remainder is unexplained. The sample table shows 75,000 to 90,000 clones, and 70% to 80% are seen once. The leading ten clones occupy 3% to 3.5% of the sample. The sequenced sample was PBMCs. The receptors stem from a man over 45 in good health and CMV-seronegative.

Here the CDR3 reads CASSLQGAEKLFF. The CDR3 DNA reads as TGTGCCAGCTCGTTACAGGGGGCGGAAAAACTGTTTTTT. The V and J genes are TRBV6-1 and TRBJ1-4; 9 bases are shared with TRBD1. J lost 8 bases, V lost 8 bases, and 6 bases had no gene match. Germline values: CDR1 MNHNS, CDR2 SASEGT. The CDR3 totals 13 residues.

CDR3 DNA: TGTGCCAGCTCATTGGGGGGTAGGAGCTACGAGCAGTACTTC. It translates to CASSLGGRSYEQYF. The chain combines TRBV18 with TRBJ2-7; D is perhaps TRBD2 (6 bases). Trimming took 5 bases from V and 3 from J, leaving 14 bases between them. This CDR3 has 14 residues. The germline V gene has CDR1 KGHSH and CDR2 LQKENI.

This clone was counted a few times. The CDR3 DNA is TGTGCCAGCAGTTCCGACGGACAGGGGACAGGAAACACCATATATTTT. Translation: CASSSDGQGTGNTIYF. The chain employs TRBV28 and TRBJ1-3, with TRBD1 identical over 9 bases. From germline, CDR1 is MDHEN and CDR2 SYDVKM. The CDR3 runs 16 residues. The ends lost 4 bases at V and 4 bases at J; junction bases unmatched: 8. The full variable domain, rest sourced from reference TRBV28 and TRBJ1-3, is DVKVTQSSRYLVKRTGEKVFLECVQDMDHENMFWYRQDPGLGLRLIYFSYDVKMKEKGDIPEGYSVSREKKERFSLILESASTNQTSMYLCASSSDGQGTGNTIYFGEGSWLTVV.